The 31 T cell receptor beta chains below come from one sample, sequenced in a study of T cells in Graves' hyperthyroidism and ophthalmopathy. Amplified regions were TCR beta CDR3 sequences from RNA transcripts. An initial round of RT-PCR targeting the TCR CDR3 relied on the HTBI primer set. In TCRdb, the multiplex PCR reads were re-called with MiXCR into one record per CDR3 protein. In the table there are hundreds of thousands of distinct CDR3 sequences, around 21% of which are singletons. Sequencing input: blood. These receptors originate from a man aged 25-45 years with Graves' ophthalmopathy.

This clonotype occurred many times. Here the CDR3 DNA reads TGTGCCAGCAGTTGGACAGACAATCAGCCCCAGCATTTT. This translates into CASSWTDNQPQHF. The V call is TRBV12-3 or TRBV12-4, the J call TRBJ1-5; weak D call: TRBD1 (6 bases). This CDR3 spans 13 amino acids. V was clipped by 4 bases and J by 3 bases, with 7 bases between them.

This clonotype was seen many times. The rearrangement joins TRBV6-1 to TRBJ2-5; D gene uncertain. Deletions cut 5 bases from V and 5 bases from J, with 15 bases between. The CDR3 consists of 14 residues. Germline loops: CDR1 MNHNS, CDR2 SASEGT. The DNA for the CDR3 is TGTGCCAGCAGTCTAAGGGCGCTTTGGGAGACCCAGTACTTC. Its translation: CASSLRALWETQYF.

This rearrangement joins TRBV19 to TRBJ2-3; TRBD1 agrees at 8 bases. Trimming cost V 3 bases and J 0 bases; bases outside gene matches: 2. The CDR3 has 15 residues. From germline, CDR1 is LNHDA and CDR2 SQIVND (reference sequence). The CDR3 nucleotides read TGTGCCAGTAGTATCTGGGACAGGAGCACAGATACGCAGTATTTT. The encoded protein is CASSIWDRSTDTQYF.

The CDR3 nucleotides read TGTGCCAGCACCCTAGGGGGGGTTCCCAATGAGCAGTTCTTC. This codes for CASTLGGVPNEQFF. The gene calls are TRBV6-1 and TRBJ2-1, with a tentative D call TRBD2 (7 bases). The V gene's germline CDR1 is MNHNS and CDR2 SASEGT. The V end lost 7 bases, the J end lost 6 bases, and 16 bases lay between the germline ends. CDR3 size: 14 residues.

There are many counts of this clonotype. This chain links TRBV3-1 with TRBJ2-1, with D unclear. The germline V gene has CDR1 LGHDT and CDR2 YNNKEL (reference sequence). The CDR3 consists of 14 residues. Deletions cut 4 bases from V and 9 bases from J, with 16 bases between. The DNA of the CDR3 is TGTGCCAGCAGCCTAAGTGGAGTTAGACTTGAGCAGTTCTTC. It is translated as CASSLSGVRLEQFF.

This clonotype has a handful of counts. The V call is TRBV7-8, the J call TRBJ2-4, with a possible D match to TRBD2 (6 bases). The germline CDR1 and CDR2 sequences are SGHVS and FQNEAQ. This CDR3 has 17 residues. V was shortened by 2 bases and J by 2 bases, with 16 bases between the two germline ends. This CDR3 reads CASSLKQRGLSKNIQYF. The CDR3, as DNA: TGTGCCAGCAGCTTAAAACAAAGGGGACTTTCCAAAAACATTCAGTACTTC.

V gene TRBV2 combines with J gene TRBJ2-6, with D unresolved. Between the trimmed V and J ends, which lost 3 bases and 0 bases, there was a span of 6 bases. The CDR3 consists of 15 residues. CDR1 and CDR2 from the germline V gene are SNHLY and FYNNEI. CDR3 bases: TGTGCCAGCAGTGACGAGAGCTCTGGGGCCAACGTCCTGACTTTC. It yields the protein CASSDESSGANVLTF.

The chain combines TRBV30 with TRBJ1-6, with 10 nucleotides matching TRBD1. The CDR3 totals 15 residues. The germline gives CDR1 GTSNPN, CDR2 SVGIG (reference sequence). Trimming at V came to 3 bases and at J to 7 bases, leaving 6 bases not matched to a gene. The CDR3 sequence is CAWSFGTGENSPLHF. The CDR3 region has the DNA TGTGCCTGGAGCTTCGGGACAGGGGAAAATTCACCCCTCCACTTT.

This clonotype was picked up many times. This chain joins TRBV2 and TRBJ2-1; 9 bases are a match to TRBD2. Germline V gene sequence: CDR1 SNHLY, CDR2 FYNNEI. The CDR3 runs to 15 residues. The ends lost 4 bases at V and 2 bases at J; junction bases unmatched: 3. CDR3 sequence reads: CASSALAGTYNEQFF. The CDR3 coding sequence is TGTGCCAGCAGTGCGCTAGCGGGAACCTACAATGAGCAGTTCTTC.

This clonotype was counted ten times or more. The rearrangement joins TRBV28 to TRBJ2-2; D remains unclear. V gave up 4 bases and J gave up 7 bases, with 10 bases separating them. Germline V gene sequence: CDR1 MDHEN, CDR2 SYDVKM. The length of the CDR3 is 13 residues. The CDR3 DNA is TGTGCCAGCAGTTCCCGGGTGGACGGGGAGCTGTTTTTT. Protein: CASSSRVDGELFF.

The chain recombines TRBV3-1 with TRBJ2-7; D perhaps matches TRBD2 (6 bases). Germline loops: CDR1 LGHDT, CDR2 YNNKEL (reference sequence). V was cut by 4 bases and J by 4 bases, with 20 bases left in between. The CDR3 consists of 16 residues. CDR3 sequence (DNA): TGTGCCAGCAGCCTACGGGGGACTGCTGGCCAATACGAGCAGTACTTC. Its protein product is CASSLRGTAGQYEQYF.

This clonotype showed up many times. CDR3 coding DNA: TGTGCCAGCAGTTTAGCGGAGTGGGGATTAAGCACAGATACGCAGTATTTT. This codes for CASSLAEWGLSTDTQYF. The chain recombines TRBV12-3 or TRBV12-4 with TRBJ2-3; D is undetermined. Between the trimmed V and J ends, which lost 0 bases and 0 bases, there was a span of 13 bases. The CDR3 contains 17 residues.

This clonotype was picked up a small number of times. DNA of the CDR3: TGTGCCTGGGATGGACAGGGACTCGGAAACACCATATATTTT. Protein product: CAWDGQGLGNTIYF. The genes are TRBV30 and TRBJ1-3; 8 bases agree with TRBD1. J was trimmed by 4 bases and V by 5 bases; bases with no gene match: 7. The CDR3 has 14 amino acids. Per germline, CDR1 GTSNPN and CDR2 SVGIG (reference sequence).

This clonotype was seen a few times. The chain joins TRBV10-3 to TRBJ1-5, with 7 bases that match TRBD1. Germline CDR1 is ENHRY and CDR2 is SYGVKD. V was clipped by 10 bases and J by 4 bases; unmatched bases: 10. CDR3 length: 14 residues. CDR3 in DNA: TGTGCCACAGAACCCCAGGGGGGGAATCAGCCCCAGCATTTT. Encoded protein: CATEPQGGNQPQHF.

In its sample, this clonotype was seen once. The chain employs TRBV20-1 and TRBJ2-3; possible D gene TRBD1, 6 bases. Germline loops: CDR1 DFQATT, CDR2 SNEGSKA (reference sequence). The CDR3 is 15 residues long. The V and J ends lost 4 bases and 0 bases respectively, with 14 bases between them. CDR3 sequence reads: CSATRQVSSTDTQYF. CDR3 DNA sequence: TGCAGTGCTACCCGACAGGTATCTAGCACAGATACGCAGTATTTT.

This clonotype was seen many times. The J gene is TRBJ2-3, the V gene TRBV11-2, with D maybe TRBD2 (7 bases). This CDR3 region has 15 residues. V lost 1 base and J lost 5, with 13 bases in between. Germline-derived CDR1 and CDR2 are SGHAT and FQNNGV. CDR3 DNA sequence: TGTGCCAGCAGCTTAGGGGGGGGCTCGGGAGATACGCAGTATTTT. Protein product: CASSLGGGSGDTQYF.

This clonotype was seen many times. V is TRBV5-1 and J is TRBJ1-3; D is uncertain. This CDR3 has 15 amino acids. V was cut by 0 bases and J by 1 base, with 8 bases left in between. CDR1 SGHRS and CDR2 YFSETQ come from the germline V gene. The CDR3 reads CASSLAPLSGNTIYF. The CDR3 region has the DNA TGCGCCAGCAGCTTGGCCCCCCTTTCTGGAAACACCATATATTTT.

This clonotype was recorded many times. The chain links TRBV12-3 or TRBV12-4 to TRBJ1-2; TRBD1 is a possible D gene (5 bases). The CDR3 length is 13 residues. The V and J ends lost 3 bases and 9 bases respectively, with 14 bases between them. The DNA of the CDR3 is TGTGCCAGCAGTTTGGGGGTGCTCCGGAGCTACACCTTC. This gives the protein CASSLGVLRSYTF.

This clonotype was recorded a few times. The chain carries TRBV5-6 and TRBJ2-3, with D tentatively TRBD1 (5 bases). Trimming removed 1 base from V and 2 bases from J, with 8 bases in between. Germline CDR1 and CDR2: SGHDT and YYEEEE. CDR3 length: 14 amino acids. CDR3 nucleotides: TGTGCCAGCAGCTTGAAAGGACACACAGATACGCAGTATTTT. Protein: CASSLKGHTDTQYF.

In this sample, this clonotype turned up many times. This chain links TRBV20-1 with TRBJ2-1; 13 bases align to TRBD2. The V segment lost 5 bases and the J segment 8 bases; nucleotides outside the gene matches: 6. The CDR3 is made up of 14 amino acids. Germline values: CDR1 DFQATT, CDR2 SNEGSKA (reference sequence). This chain's CDR3 is CSAVTSGRGHEQFF. CDR3 bases: TGCAGTGCTGTTACTAGCGGGAGGGGACATGAGCAGTTCTTC.

This clonotype came up many times. The rearrangement joins TRBV5-6 to TRBJ1-1; 7 bases align to TRBD1. V was clipped by 2 bases and J by 0 bases; unmatched bases: 4. Germline V gene lookup returns CDR1 SGHDT and CDR2 YYEEEE. The CDR3 loop spans 15 amino acids. CDR3 protein: CASSFRGAMNTEAFF. The CDR3 nucleotides are TGTGCCAGCAGCTTCAGGGGGGCGATGAACACTGAAGCTTTCTTT.

This clonotype was observed a few times. J is TRBJ2-3 and V is TRBV5-6; weak D call: TRBD2 (6 bases). The germline gives CDR1 SGHDT, CDR2 YYEEEE. Trimming removed 6 bases from V and 0 bases from J, with 14 bases in between. The CDR3 runs 15 residues. In DNA form, the CDR3 reads TGTGCCAGCACCCCCGGGACTCCGAGCACAGATACGCAGTATTTT. The encoded protein is CASTPGTPSTDTQYF. The whole variable domain, filled in from reference TRBV5-6 and TRBJ2-3, reads DAGVTQSPTHLIKTRGQQVTLRCSPKSGHDTVSWYQQALGQGPQFIFQYYEEEERQRGNFPDRFSGHQFPNYSSELNVNALLLGDSALYLCASTPGTPSTDTQYFGPGTRLTVL.

This clonotype has only a few counts. The junction does not match germline at one end; this may be a read error. The gene calls are TRBV18 and TRBJ1-1; TRBD1 matches 7 bases. The CDR3 totals 15 residues. Germline CDR1 KGHSH, CDR2 LQKENI. For the CDR3, the DNA is TGTGCCAGCTCATCACCTCACAGGGGCGGGACTGAAGCTTTCTTT. It specifies CASSSPHRGGTEAFF.

The rearrangement uses TRBV20-1 and TRBJ1-1; maybe TRBD1 (5 bases). CDR3 length: 17 residues. The germline V gene encodes CDR1 DFQATT and CDR2 SNEGSKA (reference sequence). Trimming took 3 bases from V and 3 from J, leaving 23 bases between them. The CDR3 sequence is CSARTSTAFTLYTEAFF. As DNA, the CDR3 is TGCAGTGCTAGGACCTCGACAGCGTTTACCCTCTACACTGAAGCTTTCTTT.

This clonotype came up many times. The DNA of the CDR3 is TGTGCCAGCAGCTTAGCGGGAGGCCACTTGAACACCGGGGAGCTGTTTTTT. Protein: CASSLAGGHLNTGELFF. The rearrangement joins TRBV5-8 to TRBJ2-2; 9 nucleotides line up with TRBD2. V was pared by 2 bases and J by 1 base, with 6 bases of the junction left unmatched. The germline gives CDR1 SGHTS, CDR2 YDEGEE. The CDR3 is made up of 17 amino acids.

This clonotype was seen many times. The gene calls are TRBV24-1 and TRBJ1-6; D gene unclear. CDR1 is KGHDR and CDR2 is SFDVKD in the germline V gene. The CDR3 runs 14 residues. V was pared by 4 bases and J by 7 bases, with 10 bases between. The CDR3 protein is CATSDRAWNSPLHF. In DNA, the CDR3 is TGTGCCACCAGTGACCGCGCTTGGAATTCACCCCTCCACTTT.

In its sample, this clonotype was seen many times. This chain uses TRBV28 with TRBJ2-1; a possible D gene is TRBD2 (6 bases). V was cut by 7 bases and J by 0 bases, with 16 bases left in between. From germline, CDR1 is MDHEN and CDR2 SYDVKM. The CDR3 has 16 residues. The CDR3 loop reads CASITGGRSSYNEQFF. CDR3 DNA sequence: TGTGCCAGCATCACTGGGGGGAGAAGCTCCTACAATGAGCAGTTCTTC.

The chain uses TRBV28 and TRBJ1-3; possible D gene TRBD1, 5 bases. The V gene lost 3 bases and the J gene lost 6 bases, with 9 bases spanning the gap. From germline, CDR1 is MDHEN and CDR2 SYDVKM. This CDR3 comprises 13 residues. Written as DNA, the CDR3 is TGTGCCAGCAGTTTTGGAGGGGTAAACACCATATATTTT. Protein sequence: CASSFGGVNTIYF.

The chain couples TRBV5-1 to TRBJ2-7; TRBD2 matches at 8 bases. V lost 0 bases to trimming and J lost 5 bases; unmatched junction nucleotides: 7. CDR3 length: 15 residues. Germline assignment: CDR1 SGHRS and CDR2 YFSETQ. CDR3 residues: CASSLGQSGSNEQYF. CDR3 nucleotide sequence: TGCGCCAGCAGCTTGGGACAGAGCGGGAGTAACGAGCAGTACTTC.

The chain combines TRBV28 with TRBJ1-4; 7 bases match TRBD1. The V and J ends lost 4 bases and 8 bases, in that order; junction bases with no gene match: 10. This CDR3 region has 15 residues. Germline CDR1 reads MDHEN; CDR2 reads SYDVKM. The CDR3 nucleotides read TGTGCCAGCAGTTCTCCCGGGACAGTAGGCGAAAAACTGTTTTTT. Protein: CASSSPGTVGEKLFF. The whole variable domain, remainder taken from reference TRBV28 and TRBJ1-4, is DVKVTQSSRYLVKRTGEKVFLECVQDMDHENMFWYRQDPGLGLRLIYFSYDVKMKEKGDIPEGYSVSREKKERFSLILESASTNQTSMYLCASSSPGTVGEKLFFGSGTQLSVL.

The rearrangement joins TRBV5-5 to TRBJ1-2; 9 nucleotides agree with TRBD1. CDR3 size: 14 residues. The junction had 6 bases not matched to a gene; V was cut back by 4 bases and J by 5 bases. Germline lookup yields CDR1 SGHKS and CDR2 YYEKEE (reference sequence). The CDR3 here is CASSGGQGSYGYTF. The DNA for the CDR3 is TGTGCCAGCAGCGGGGGACAGGGTAGTTATGGCTACACCTTC.